Below, 28 T cell receptor beta chains from the same sample are listed, as sequenced in a study of CD8 T cells in ankylosing spondylitis. A single record per CDR3 protein comes from TCRdb applying MiXCR to the 5' RACE reads. The profile shows about 240,000 distinct CDR3 sequences, approximately 11% of them singletons. Sequencing was performed on blood, either unsorted or a sorted T cell fraction (not recorded which). Receptors were obtained from a male donor with ankylosing spondylitis or in good health (not recorded which).

This clonotype was detected a few times. This chain uses TRBV3-1 with TRBJ2-4; D assignment may be TRBD1 or TRBD2 (5 bases each). V was clipped by 4 bases and J by 11 bases, with 18 bases between them. From germline, CDR1 is LGHDT and CDR2 YNNKEL (reference sequence). The CDR3 covers 14 residues. CDR3: CASSLTPGPQVQYF. The CDR3 DNA follows: TGTGCCAGCAGCCTCACACCGGGACCCCAAGTTCAGTACTTC.

The V gene is TRBV4-2, the J gene TRBJ1-4; the match to TRBD1 covers 7 bases. The CDR3 is made up of 16 amino acids. CDR1 and CDR2 (germline): LGHNA, YNFKEQ. V was clipped by 3 bases and J by 8 bases; unmatched bases: 12. DNA of the CDR3: TGTGCCAGCAGCCAGGAGGGACAGTCTAATTACGAAAAACTGTTTTTT. Translation: CASSQEGQSNYEKLFF.

This clonotype was seen more than once but under ten times. The J gene is TRBJ2-7, the V gene TRBV2; D possibly corresponds to TRBD1 (7 bases). Looked up from germline, CDR1 is SNHLY and CDR2 is FYNNEI. V was shortened by 4 bases and J by 8 bases, with 18 bases between the two germline ends. The CDR3 loop spans 14 amino acids. The DNA of the CDR3 is TGTGCCAGCAGTGTGGAGGGGGCGCGCCTCAAGCAGTACTTC. This translates into CASSVEGARLKQYF.

V is TRBV7-8 and J is TRBJ1-2; TRBD1 aligns across 7 bases. V lost 0 bases, J lost 0 bases, and 13 bases stayed unmatched. CDR1 SGHVS and CDR2 FQNEAQ come from the germline V gene. The CDR3 runs 19 residues. CDR3 coding DNA: TGTGCCAGCAGCTTAGCAGTAACAGGGGCCTTGGCGGCTAACTATGGCTACACCTTC. Its translation: CASSLAVTGALAANYGYTF.

This clonotype was counted at least ten times. The chain carries TRBV20-1 and TRBJ1-1; 8 positions match TRBD1. The CDR3 consists of 14 residues. CDR1 and CDR2 (germline): DFQATT, SNEGSKA (reference sequence). V shed 2 bases, J shed 0 bases, and the junction held 2 bases outside the gene matches. The CDR3 here is CSARKDRVNTEAFF. CDR3 DNA: TGCAGTGCTAGAAAGGACAGGGTGAACACTGAAGCTTTCTTT.

As for this clonotype: This clone may be a read error of a much larger clone one base away. The V gene is TRBV5-1, the J gene TRBJ2-2, with TRBD1 as a possible D gene (6 bases). CDR3 length: 14 amino acids. Trimming stripped 3 bases from V and 6 bases from J, with 12 bases between. The germline V gene encodes CDR1 SGHRS and CDR2 YFSETQ. CDR3 DNA: TGCGCCAGCAGCTCGGATAGGGGGTCCGGGGAGCTGTTTTTT. This gives the protein CASSSDRGSGELFF.

A remark on this clonotype: A read error may be the cause here, since a much bigger clone is one base away. V and J are TRBV7-8 and TRBJ1-2; D gene unclear. This CDR3 has 16 residues. The V gene's germline CDR1 is SGHVS and CDR2 FQNEAQ. Written as DNA, the CDR3 is TGTGCCATCAGCTCAACCTGGGCCAGCATACGGGATGGCTACACCTTC. Translation: CAISSTWASIRDGYTF.

There are many counts of this clonotype. This chain links TRBV28 with TRBJ1-5; D gene uncertain. Germline-derived CDR1 and CDR2 are MDHEN and SYDVKM. The CDR3 consists of 12 residues. The germline V and J ends were trimmed by 3 bases and 6 bases, with 6 bases remaining between them. In DNA, the CDR3 is TGTGCCAGCAGTTTCATGGGTCAGCCCCAGCATTTT. Encoded protein: CASSFMGQPQHF.

This clonotype has a count of ten or more. The chain joins TRBV5-1 to TRBJ2-6, with D possibly matching TRBD1 (6 bases). The V end lost 3 bases, the J end lost 2 bases, and 9 bases lay between the germline ends. CDR1 and CDR2 from the germline V gene are SGHRS and YFSETQ. The CDR3 has 15 amino acids. CDR3 DNA: TGCGCCAGCAGCTCACAGGGACCTGGGGCCAACGTCCTGACTTTC. It translates to CASSSQGPGANVLTF. The whole variable domain, remainder taken from reference TRBV5-1 and TRBJ2-6, is KAGVTQTPRYLIKTRGQQVTLSCSPISGHRSVSWYQQTPGQGLQFLFEYFSETQRNKGNFPGRFSGRQFSNSRSEMNVSTLELGDSALYLCASSSQGPGANVLTFGAGSRLTVL.

This clonotype was seen only a few times. The rearrangement joins TRBV3-1 to TRBJ2-3; D is undetermined. The V gene lost 3 bases and the J gene lost 3 bases, with 4 bases spanning the gap. Germline V CDR1 and CDR2: LGHDT, YNNKEL (reference sequence). This CDR3 region has 12 residues. The CDR3 reads CASSQITDTQYF. The CDR3 nucleotides are TGTGCCAGCAGCCAGATTACAGATACGCAGTATTTT.

This clonotype was found once. The chain employs TRBV7-9 and TRBJ2-1; D possibly matches TRBD1 or TRBD2 (7 bases each). Germline V gene data show CDR1 as SEHNR and CDR2 as FQNEAQ (reference sequence). CDR3 size: 15 residues. V lost 2 bases and J lost 7, with 15 bases in between. CDR3 sequence reads: CASSLLSAGQNEQFF. The DNA for the CDR3 is TGTGCCAGCAGCTTATTGTCAGCGGGACAGAATGAGCAGTTCTTC.

This clonotype was counted ten times or more. This chain uses TRBV20-1 with TRBJ2-5, with 9 bases identical to TRBD1. The germline gives CDR1 DFQATT, CDR2 SNEGSKA (reference sequence). The CDR3 is 14 residues long. The chain's CDR3 is CSARSGTGSETQYF. Here the CDR3 DNA reads TGCAGCGCCCGCTCAGGGACAGGGTCAGAGACCCAGTACTTC.

This clonotype was counted at least ten times. The V and J genes are TRBV20-1 and TRBJ2-2, with D maybe TRBD1 (5 bases). CDR3 length: 13 amino acids. Germline V gene data show CDR1 as DFQATT and CDR2 as SNEGSKA (reference sequence). With 2 bases removed from V and 7 bases from J, the gap between germline ends came to 11 bases. CDR3 sequence reads: CSARFRAVGELFF. The CDR3 DNA sequence: TGCAGTGCTAGATTCAGGGCCGTCGGGGAGCTGTTTTTT.

Turning to this clonotype: With a much larger clone just one base away, this may be a read error. This sequence joins TRBV6-1 and TRBJ2-3; 13 positions match TRBD2. V dropped 7 bases and J dropped 5; count of bases not matched to a gene: 15. The CDR3 length is 18 residues. Germline V gives CDR1 MNHNS, CDR2 SASEGT. The CDR3 reads CASNPAGTSGKAKDTQYF. CDR3 coding DNA: TGTGCCAGCAACCCAGCCGGGACTAGCGGGAAGGCCAAAGATACGCAGTATTTT.

This clonotype was found many times. The chain joins TRBV12-3 or TRBV12-4 to TRBJ2-2, with unresolved D. The CDR3 runs to 14 residues. Between the trimmed V and J ends, which lost 6 bases and 1 base, there was a span of 9 bases. The chain's CDR3 is CASSPRENTGELFF. CDR3 nucleotides: TGTGCCAGCAGCCCGCGAGAGAACACCGGGGAGCTGTTTTTT.

The rearrangement uses TRBV7-9 and TRBJ2-2; 8 bases are shared with TRBD1. J was trimmed by 4 bases and V by 0 bases; bases with no gene match: 7. This CDR3 has 17 amino acids. Germline assignment: CDR1 SEHNR and CDR2 FQNEAQ (reference sequence). CDR3 sequence: CASSLARQGASTGELFF. The CDR3 DNA sequence: TGTGCCAGCAGCTTAGCCCGGCAGGGGGCTAGCACCGGGGAGCTGTTTTTT.

The table lists this clonotype with a few counts. The V call is TRBV27, the J call TRBJ2-3; 9 nucleotides match TRBD1. CDR1 and CDR2 (germline): MNHEY, SMNVEV (reference sequence). There are 17 residues in the CDR3. V was pared by 5 bases and J by 2 bases, with 11 bases of the junction left unmatched. CDR3 sequence reads: CASSPYRGRGDTDTQYF. DNA for the CDR3: TGTGCCAGCAGTCCATACAGGGGGCGAGGTGACACAGATACGCAGTATTTT.

This clonotype was counted many times. The rearrangement uses TRBV20-1 and TRBJ2-1; D remains unclear. Germline CDR1 and CDR2: DFQATT and SNEGSKA (reference sequence). CDR3 length equals 10 residues. V lost 5 bases, J lost 6 bases, and 5 bases lay in between. The CDR3 DNA is TGCAGTGCTTATACCAATGAGCAGTTCTTC. It specifies CSAYTNEQFF.

This clonotype came up many times. The gene calls are TRBV10-3 and TRBJ2-2; 8 nucleotides line up with TRBD1. V trimming: 2 bases; J trimming: 3 bases; junction bases outside the gene matches: 5. Germline assignment: CDR1 ENHRY and CDR2 SYGVKD. The CDR3 is 16 amino acids. Here the CDR3 reads CAISENRGADTGELFF. DNA for the CDR3: TGTGCCATCAGTGAGAACAGGGGGGCAGACACCGGGGAGCTGTTTTTT.

The genes are TRBV14 and TRBJ2-1; TRBD2 agrees at 7 bases. The CDR3 contains 17 residues. Per the germline V gene, CDR1 is SGHDN and CDR2 is FVKESK. V shed 4 bases, J shed 6 bases, and the junction held 15 bases outside the gene matches. The CDR3 region has the DNA TGTGCCAGCAGCCCCTGGCGGGGTCTAGCGGACCCCAATGAGCAGTTCTTC. Protein: CASSPWRGLADPNEQFF.

This clonotype has more than one count but fewer than ten. V usage is TRBV9 and J usage is TRBJ2-2; 14 positions match TRBD2. V dropped 4 bases and J dropped 7; count of bases not matched to a gene: 9. Germline CDR1 and CDR2: SGDLS and YYNGEE. The CDR3 sequence is 17 residues long. DNA for the CDR3: TGTGCCAGCAGCTTGGGACTAGCGGGAGTATACAGCGGGGAGCTGTTTTTT. Encoded protein: CASSLGLAGVYSGELFF.

This clonotype was seen at least ten times. In DNA form, the CDR3 reads TGTGCCATCAGTGAGTCGGGAACGGCAGAAAAACTGTTTTTT. Translation gives CAISESGTAEKLFF. This chain connects TRBV10-3 to TRBJ1-4; unclear D gene. The germline CDR1 and CDR2 sequences are ENHRY and SYGVKD. This CDR3 comprises 14 residues. V lost 0 bases, J lost 8 bases, and 10 bases lay in between.

This clonotype was observed many times. The gene calls are TRBV9 and TRBJ2-5, with D perhaps TRBD1 or TRBD2 (6 bases each). Deletions cut 5 bases from V and 2 bases from J, with 16 bases between. Germline values: CDR1 SGDLS, CDR2 YYNGEE. The CDR3 is 15 residues long. The CDR3 sequence: CASRPGLTGQETQYF. The CDR3 coding sequence is TGTGCCAGCAGGCCGGGACTGACAGGTCAAGAGACCCAGTACTTC.

This clonotype was counted ten times or more. The J gene is TRBJ1-1, the V gene TRBV12-3 or TRBV12-4; TRBD1 is a possible D gene (5 bases). The length of the CDR3 is 14 residues. The V end lost 3 bases, the J end lost 2 bases, and 10 bases lay between the germline ends. CDR3 in DNA: TGTGCCAGCAGTTTTCAGGGCGCAAACACTGAAGCTTTCTTT. It translates to CASSFQGANTEAFF.

This clonotype was counted a few times. The rearrangement uses TRBV19 and TRBJ2-3; D is undetermined. The J call may be incorrect, as the DNA end agrees better with TRBJ1-5. CDR1 and CDR2 (germline): LNHDA, SQIVND (reference sequence). The CDR3 has 14 amino acids. CDR3 protein: CASSIGAGEDTQHF. CDR3 DNA: TGTGCCAGTAGTATAGGGGCTGGAGAAGATACGCAGCATTTT.

Ten or more counts support this clonotype. This chain uses TRBV7-8 with TRBJ2-7, with no clear D. Trimming cost V 5 bases and J 1 base, with 15 bases left between them. This CDR3 region has 15 residues. Germline V gene data show CDR1 as SGHVS and CDR2 as FQNEAQ. The DNA of the CDR3 is TGTGCCAGCAGCCAAATAGGGTGGGATTCCTACGAGCAGTACTTC. Translation: CASSQIGWDSYEQYF. Full variable domain (outside the CDR3, taken from reference TRBV7-8 and TRBJ2-7): GAGVSQSPRYKVAKRGQDVALRCDPISGHVSLFWYQQALGQGPEFLTYFQNEAQLDKSGLPSDRFFAERPEGSVSTLKIQRTQQEDSAVYLCASSQIGWDSYEQYFGPGTRLTVT.

This clonotype was observed a few times. This chain joins TRBV29-1 and TRBJ2-3; D may be TRBD2 (10 bases). Germline CDR1 is SQVTM and CDR2 is ANQGSEA. The CDR3 sequence is 18 residues long. V was shortened by 0 bases and J by 1 base, with 20 bases between the two germline ends. The CDR3: CSVEEQGALAGGTDTQYF. The DNA of the CDR3 is TGCAGCGTTGAAGAACAGGGGGCTCTAGCGGGGGGCACAGATACGCAGTATTTT.

This chain links TRBV2 with TRBJ2-7; D gene ambiguous. CDR1 and CDR2 (germline): SNHLY, FYNNEI. The CDR3 totals 13 residues. Trimming removed 6 bases at V and 6 bases at J, with 15 bases between. CDR3 in DNA: TGTGCCAGCAGCAAGCTAACCTCCGGCGAGCAGTACTTC. Amino acids: CASSKLTSGEQYF. The whole variable domain, filled in from reference TRBV2 and TRBJ2-7, reads EPEVTQTPSHQVTQMGQEVILRCVPISNHLYFYWYRQILGQKVEFLVSFYNNEISEKSEIFDDQFSVERPDGSNFTLKIRSTKLEDSAMYFCASSKLTSGEQYFGPGTRLTVT.